The T cell receptor (beta chain) described here comes from a study of shared clonotypes between healthy human individuals. Germline CDR1 PRHDT, CDR2 FYEKMQ (reference sequence). Trimming cost V 2 bases and J 2 bases, with 10 bases left between them. This CDR3 spans 15 amino acids. Sequencing was performed with immunoSEQ multiplex PCR; in TCRdb, only in-frame clones are kept and a portion is missing. The sample records about a million clones, roughly 80% being singletons. Input material: memory CD4+ T cells from PBMCs. Subset indicated: CD45RA-negative fraction. The V and J genes are TRBV13 and TRBJ2-1; the D gene is possibly TRBD2 (7 bases). This receptor was identified in a man younger than 35 in good health. Some clones in this sample may be carry-over from other donors' samples. The CDR3 nucleotides are TGTGCCAGCAGCTTACGGGGGGCCCCCTACAATGAGCAGTTCTTC. Amino acids: CASSLRGAPYNEQFF.